The rows below give T cell receptor beta chains drawn from one sample of a study of control samples from healthy donors and cancer patients. The data were produced by immunoSEQ multiplex PCR, yet TCRdb's version contains in-frame clones alone and is incomplete. The table records 100,000 to 150,000 clones, about nine tenths of them present only once. The specimen was blood. Every receptor here comes from a woman aged 45-65 years in good health. Both conserved end residues are part of each CDR3. D genes are given only for firm matches. Clone size, where shown, is once, few, many, or a class for clones that have expanded.

>TRBJ2-7|.|TRBV6-1|.
CASSEMGSTGEQYF
TGTGCCAGCAGTGAAATGGGGTCGACGGGCGAGCAGTACTTC
>TRBJ2-7|TRBD1|TRBV5-1|few
CASSMTGSYEQYF
TGCGCCAGCAGCATGACAGGGTCCTACGAGCAGTACTTC
>TRBJ1-1|.|TRBV7-9|once
CASSLGPPMGLNTEAFF
TGTGCCAGCAGCTTAGGTCCCCCGATGGGGCTAAACACTGAAGCTTTCTTT
>TRBJ2-2|.|TRBV7-9|.
CASSFPGPNTGELFF
TGTGCCAGCAGCTTTCCCGGGCCCAACACCGGGGAGCTGTTTTTT
>TRBJ1-5|TRBD1|TRBV7-8|.
CAQQGRDRGVEGNQPQHF
TGTGCCCAACAGGGGCGGGACAGGGGGGTTGAAGGCAATCAGCCCCAGCATTTT
>TRBJ2-7|.|TRBV27|.
CASSTRLAREQYF
TGTGCCAGCAGTACCCGATTGGCGCGCGAGCAGTACTTC
>TRBJ2-1|TRBD2|TRBV6-1|.
CASSESSGAYNEQFF
TGTGCCAGCAGTGAATCCAGCGGGGCCTACAATGAGCAGTTCTTC
>TRBJ1-5|TRBD1|TRBV28|.
CASSLRTGGRQPQHF
TGTGCCAGCAGTTTACGGACAGGGGGACGTCAGCCCCAGCATTTT
>TRBJ1-6|.|TRBV19|.
CASTAQGLVNSPLHF
TGTGCCAGTACTGCGCAGGGGTTGGTGAATTCACCCCTCCACTTT
>TRBJ2-3|.|TRBV7-9|.
CASSLMGGTDTQYF
TGTGCCAGCAGCTTAATGGGCGGGACAGATACGCAGTATTTT
>TRBJ2-7|TRBD2|TRBV13|.
CASSPPVGGRAHEQYF
TGTGCCAGCAGCCCCCCGGTGGGCGGGAGGGCCCACGAGCAGTACTTC
>TRBJ1-1|.|TRBV21-1|.
CASSKVQLCGTEAFF
TGTGCCAGCAGCAAAGTCCAGCTGTGCGGCACTGAAGCTTTCTTT
>TRBJ1-5|.|TRBV28|.
CASSLGGIYQPQHF
TGTGCCAGCAGTTTAGGGGGCATATATCAGCCCCAGCATTTT
>TRBJ2-5|.|TRBV5-1|.
CASSLGFGQETQYF
TGCGCCAGCAGCTTGGGTTTCGGTCAAGAGACCCAGTACTTC
>TRBJ2-5|TRBD2|TRBV27|.
CAGSFRTSGMKGRQETQYF
TGTGCCGGCAGTTTCCGGACTAGCGGGATGAAGGGTAGGCAAGAGACCCAGTACTTC
>TRBJ1-2|TRBD1|TRBV12-5|.
CASGLGTGLRGYTF
TGTGCTAGTGGTTTGGGGACAGGGCTTCGTGGCTACACCTTC
>TRBJ1-1|.|TRBV6-5|.
CASTRTRNTEAFF
TGTGCCAGCACCAGAACGAGGAACACTGAAGCTTTCTTT
>TRBJ2-3|.|TRBV6-6|.
CASSLMTVSTDTQYF
TGTGCCAGCAGTTTAATGACAGTTTCCACAGATACGCAGTATTTT
>TRBJ1-2|.|TRBV6-6|.
CASSYSMAGYYGYTF
TGTGCCAGCAGTTACTCGATGGCAGGGTACTATGGCTACACCTTC
>TRBJ1-1|.|TRBV19|.
CASSISPGEAFF
TGTGCCAGTAGTATAAGCCCAGGTGAAGCTTTCTTT
>TRBJ1-4|.|TRBV4-1|.
CASSQVLGLNEKLFF
TGCGCCAGCAGCCAAGTTCTGGGATTAAATGAAAAACTGTTTTTT
>TRBJ2-3|.|TRBV5-4|.
CASSLGTDSTDTQYF
TGTGCCAGCAGCTTAGGGACGGACAGCACAGATACGCAGTATTTT
>TRBJ1-2|TRBD1|TRBV5-1|.
CASSSGTGVYGYTF
TGCGCCAGCAGCTCAGGGACAGGGGTCTATGGCTACACCTTC
>TRBJ1-5|.|TRBV25-1|.
CASSIGGNQPQHF
TGTGCCAGCAGTATCGGGGGCAATCAGCCCCAGCATTTT
>TRBJ1-1|.|TRBV3-1/TRBV3-2|.
CASSQARASEAFF
TGTGCCAGCAGCCAAGCTCGGGCGTCTGAAGCTTTCTTT
>TRBJ1-4|TRBD1|TRBV5-1|.
CASSIGQGKGEKLFF
TGCGCCAGCAGCATAGGACAGGGGAAAGGGGAAAAACTGTTTTTT
>TRBJ1-1|TRBD1|TRBV11-2|.
CASSSTGGREAFF
TGTGCCAGCAGCTCAACAGGGGGCCGTGAAGCTTTCTTT
>TRBJ1-1|.|TRBV6-1|.
CASSENRVTEAFF
TGTGCCAGCAGTGAAAACAGGGTTACTGAAGCTTTCTTT
>TRBJ2-3|TRBD2|TRBV7-2|.
CASSSRLAGGFTDTQYF
TGTGCCAGCAGCTCCCGACTAGCGGGGGGATTCACAGATACGCAGTATTTT
>TRBJ2-2|.|TRBV5-4|.
CASSFEAKNTGELFF
TGTGCCAGCAGCTTTGAAGCGAAAAACACCGGGGAGCTGTTTTTT
>TRBJ2-1|TRBD1|TRBV11-2|.
CASSLDRDRGPQFF
TGTGCCAGCAGCTTAGATAGGGACAGGGGGCCACAGTTCTTC
>TRBJ2-1|TRBD2|TRBV4-2|.
CASSQGISGGPSSYNEQFF
TGTGCCAGCAGCCAAGGGATTAGCGGGGGGCCCAGCTCCTACAATGAGCAGTTCTTC
>TRBJ2-6|.|TRBV5-8|.
CASSLAYRGGSGANVLTF
TGTGCCAGCAGCTTGGCTTATCGGGGAGGCTCTGGGGCCAACGTCCTGACTTTC
>TRBJ1-3|TRBD1|TRBV5-1|.
CASSETQGNTIYF
TGCGCCAGCAGTGAAACACAGGGGAACACCATATATTTT
>TRBJ1-4|.|TRBV7-9|.
CASSPLRTDEKLFF
TGTGCCAGCAGCCCCCTTCGCACAGATGAAAAACTGTTTTTT
>TRBJ1-5|TRBD1|TRBV11-2|.
CASSSGQGNNQPQHF
TGTGCCAGCAGCTCAGGACAGGGGAACAATCAGCCCCAGCATTTT
>TRBJ1-2|.|TRBV29-1|.
CSVDPGSGSYGYTF
TGCAGCGTTGACCCGGGTAGTGGTAGCTATGGCTACACCTTC
>TRBJ1-1|.|TRBV4-1|.
CASSLVQGGTEAFF
TGCGCCAGCAGCCTTGTCCAAGGGGGCACTGAAGCTTTCTTT
>TRBJ1-1|TRBD1|TRBV28|.
CASSFNRGTLGRQAFF
TGTGCCAGCAGTTTCAACAGGGGAACACTGGGTCGGCAAGCTTTCTTT
>TRBJ1-1|TRBD1|TRBV7-9|once
CASSLSGQGEAFF
TGTGCCAGCAGCCTTTCCGGACAGGGCGAAGCTTTCTTT
>TRBJ2-1|TRBD1|TRBV12-5|.
CASGIRPWTGVHGEQFF
TGTGCTAGTGGTATACGGCCTTGGACAGGGGTTCATGGTGAGCAGTTCTTC
>TRBJ2-1|.|TRBV19|.
CASSIGSNVVHEQFF
TGTGCCAGTAGTATAGGTAGTAATGTCGTCCATGAGCAGTTCTTC
>TRBJ2-1|.|TRBV30|.
CAWSARGYNEQFF
TGTGCCTGGAGCGCCCGGGGGTACAATGAGCAGTTCTTC